Presented here are 11 T cell receptor beta chains from one specimen sequenced in a study of shared clonotypes between healthy human individuals. Method: immunoSEQ multiplex PCR; TCRdb's copy keeps in-frame clones and lacks some. The sample consists of millions of clones, 80% to 95% of them appearing once. Sequencing was carried out using naive CD4+ T cells from PBMCs. The subset here: CD45RA+ positively selected. The receptors shown here come from a man aged 18 to 30 in good health. Some clones in this sample may be carry-over from other donors' samples.

The rearrangement links TRBV7-2 to TRBJ1-5; D gene uncertain. The germline V gene has CDR1 SGHTA and CDR2 FQGNSA. Trimming took 0 bases from V and 10 from J, leaving 7 bases between them. This CDR3 is 12 amino acids long. CDR3 loop: CASSLAGRPQHF. CDR3 sequence (DNA): TGTGCCAGCAGCTTAGCGGGCAGACCCCAGCATTTT.

This chain connects TRBV4-1 to TRBJ2-2; 8 bases fit TRBD2. Germline V gene lookup returns CDR1 MGHRA and CDR2 YSYEKL. The CDR3 totals 17 residues. The trim removed 6 bases at V and 3 bases at J, leaving 12 bases unmatched. Written as DNA, the CDR3 is TGCGCCAGCAGGCCAAGGTTCGGTAGCGGGGACACCGGGGAGCTGTTTTTT. It codes for CASRPRFGSGDTGELFF.

The chain is built from TRBV29-1 and TRBJ1-5, with D maybe TRBD1 (6 bases). The germline CDR1 and CDR2 sequences are SQVTM and ANQGSEA. This CDR3 is 14 amino acids long. V gave up 4 bases and J gave up 0 bases, with 10 bases separating them. In DNA, the CDR3 is TGCAGCGTTGCTACAGGGTTTAGCAATCAGCCCCAGCATTTT. It specifies CSVATGFSNQPQHF.

This sequence joins TRBV19 and TRBJ1-1; D is unresolved. The CDR3 contains 15 residues. The V gene lost 3 bases and the J gene lost 0 bases, with 11 bases spanning the gap. The V gene's germline CDR1 is LNHDA and CDR2 SQIVND (reference sequence). The CDR3 bases are TGTGCCAGTAGTATCCAGAGACTCATGAACACTGAAGCTTTCTTT. Protein product: CASSIQRLMNTEAFF. Full variable domain (outside the CDR3, taken from reference TRBV19 and TRBJ1-1): DGGITQSPKYLFRKEGQNVTLSCEQNLNHDAMYWYRQDPGQGLRLIYYSQIVNDFQKGDIAEGYSVSREKKESFPLTVTSAQKNPTAFYLCASSIQRLMNTEAFFGQGTRLTVV.

This clone was detected only once. The genes are TRBV7-3 and TRBJ2-3; 10 bases agree with TRBD2. J lost 0 bases, V lost 5 bases, and 5 bases had no gene match. This CDR3 contains 16 residues. CDR1 and CDR2 from the germline V gene are SGHTA and FQGTGA. The CDR3 is CASSAASGSSTDTQYF. In DNA form, the CDR3 reads TGTGCCAGCAGCGCCGCTAGCGGGAGCAGCACAGATACGCAGTATTTT.

The chain recombines TRBV7-7 with TRBJ2-3; maybe TRBD1 (5 bases). Trimming cost V 3 bases and J 4 bases, with 11 bases left between them. This CDR3 comprises 14 residues. Per the germline V gene, CDR1 is SSHAT and CDR2 is FNYEAQ (reference sequence). The CDR3 sequence: CASSLAQGADTQYF. The CDR3 DNA reads as TGTGCCAGCAGCTTGGCTCAGGGTGCAGATACGCAGTATTTT.

The rearrangement links TRBV19 to TRBJ2-2; TRBD1 agrees at 10 bases. Germline loops: CDR1 LNHDA, CDR2 SQIVND (reference sequence). The CDR3 is made up of 15 amino acids. Unmatched junction bases numbered 8, after V lost 7 bases and J lost 6 bases. This CDR3 is CASTKTGGAPGELFF. The CDR3 region has the DNA TGTGCCAGTACCAAGACAGGGGGCGCCCCCGGGGAGCTGTTTTTT.

This chain uses TRBV27 with TRBJ2-3; D might be TRBD2 (5 bases). Trimming pared 3 bases from V and 0 bases from J, leaving 10 bases between. The CDR3 extends over 15 amino acids. The germline V gene encodes CDR1 MNHEY and CDR2 SMNVEV (reference sequence). The CDR3 sequence: CASSLTTLSTDTQYF. The CDR3 DNA follows: TGTGCCAGCAGTTTGACTACCCTTAGCACAGATACGCAGTATTTT.

The gene calls are TRBV5-1 and TRBJ2-1; 14 bases line up with TRBD2. CDR1 and CDR2 (germline): SGHRS, YFSETQ. The CDR3 runs to 18 residues. V lost 4 bases and J lost 8; bases outside the gene matches: 14. The CDR3 region is CASSAGRGLAGVQDEQFF. The CDR3 DNA follows: TGCGCCAGCAGCGCTGGACGGGGACTAGCGGGAGTACAGGATGAGCAGTTCTTC.

The chain couples TRBV21-1 to TRBJ2-1. TRBV21-1 counts as a pseudogene. The CDR3 sequence is 14 residues long. This chain's CDR3 is CASSKGLGNNEQFF. The CDR3 DNA reads as TGTGCCAGCAGCAAAGGGTTGGGGAACAATGAGCAGTTCTTC.

With respect to this clone: Other DNA sequences in the same sample also yield this CDR3. The chain uses TRBV30 and TRBJ1-3; unclear D gene. This CDR3 spans 12 amino acids. The germline gives CDR1 GTSNPN, CDR2 SVGIG (reference sequence). V lost 0 bases and J lost 3, with 3 bases in between. The CDR3 reads CAWSVLGNTIYF. The CDR3 bases are TGTGCCTGGAGTGTACTTGGAAACACCATATATTTT.